Listed below are T cell receptor beta chains from one sample, sequenced in a study of blood T cell repertoires in COVID-19. The method was immunoSEQ multiplex PCR; TCRdb's version includes in-frame clones alone and lacks a portion of them. The table includes about 170,000 clones, more than 65% detected once. Sequencing was done on a sample of peripheral blood. The receptors derive from a man in his 70s with active or convalescent COVID-19. CDR3s include the opening cysteine and the closing phenylalanine or tryptophan. The D gene is left open where the match is weak. Only some rows state a clone size, as once, few, many or a class for expanded clones.

D gene	V gene	clone size	J gene	CDR3 DNA	CDR3 protein
TRBD1	TRBV7-9	.	TRBJ2-2	TGTGCCAGCAGCTTGGACAGGCGCACCGGGGAGCTGTTTTTT	CASSLDRRTGELFF
.	TRBV24-1	.	TRBJ2-3	TGTGCCACCAGTGATTCCCGGCCCGAGGGATTTGGCACAGATACGCAGTATTTT	CATSDSRPEGFGTDTQYF
TRBD1	TRBV6-5	few	TRBJ1-5	TGTGCCAGCGTTGGACAGGGGGAAAGTTTT	CASVGQGESF
TRBD1	TRBV5-1	.	TRBJ2-1	TGCGCCAGCAGCTTGGGGACAGGCTACAATGAGCAGTTCTTC	CASSLGTGYNEQFF
.	TRBV5-1	.	TRBJ2-7	TGCGCCAGCAGCCCCCAGGGTTTACACGAGCAGTACTTC	CASSPQGLHEQYF
.	TRBV10-1	.	TRBJ2-3	TGCGCCAGCAGTGAAGGCGGGGCAGGAGATACGCAGTATTTT	CASSEGGAGDTQYF
.	TRBV3-1/TRBV3-2	.	TRBJ1-5	TGTGCCAGCAGCCAAACCAGGGAGGGGCCCCAGCATTTT	CASSQTREGPQHF
TRBD1	TRBV23-1	many	TRBJ2-7	TGCGCCAGCAGTCTCAGGTATCGGACAGGGTACCACGAGCAGTACTTC	CASSLRYRTGYHEQYF
.	TRBV5-1	few	TRBJ1-2	TGCGCCAGCAGCTTCGCGGATAACTATGGCTACACCTTC	CASSFADNYGYTF
TRBD1	TRBV28	once	TRBJ2-5	TGTGCCAGCAGTTTAAACACGGACAGGGCTGGGACCCAGTACTTC	CASSLNTDRAGTQYF
.	TRBV30	.	TRBJ2-7	TGTGCCTGGAACAGGGCCTACTCCTACGAGCAGTACTTC	CAWNRAYSYEQYF
.	TRBV6-5	.	TRBJ1-1	TGTGCCAGCAGCCGGACTTTGGCCACTGAAGCTTTCTTT	CASSRTLATEAFF
.	TRBV4-3	.	TRBJ2-2	TGCGCCAGCAGCCAGACCGGGATTCTCGCGAACACCGGGGAGCTGTTTTTT	CASSQTGILANTGELFF
TRBD1	TRBV20-1	.	TRBJ1-1	TGCAGTGCTAGCAGGGGGCAAGAAGCTTTCTTT	CSASRGQEAFF
TRBD1	TRBV28	.	TRBJ1-6	TGTGCCAGCAGTATCTTTACCGGGACAGGAGGTGCCCTTCTCCACTTT	CASSIFTGTGGALLHF
TRBD1	TRBV7-2	.	TRBJ2-3	TGTGCCAGCAGCGCCCGGACAGGACCCAGGGATACGCAGTATTTT	CASSARTGPRDTQYF
TRBD1	TRBV5-8	few	TRBJ1-6	TGTGCCAGCAACCAGAGGGACAGGGGGAATTCACCCCTCCACTTT	CASNQRDRGNSPLHF
.	TRBV7-2	.	TRBJ2-5	TGTGCCAGCAGCCCGACTGGGACTCCGGGGCCAGAGACCCAGTACTTC	CASSPTGTPGPETQYF
.	TRBV6-6	few	TRBJ1-5	TGTGCCAGCAGCTCCAGGGTCCCGGGTCAGCCCCAGCATTTT	CASSSRVPGQPQHF
.	TRBV9	.	TRBJ2-2	TGTGCCAGCAGCGTAGTAAGCCGGGAGAACACCGGGGAGCTGTTTTTT	CASSVVSRENTGELFF
.	TRBV18	.	TRBJ1-3	TGTGCCAGCTCACCGACTTGGGGGGGCCGGCGGGACTCTGGAAACACCATATATTTT	CASSPTWGGRRDSGNTIYF
.	TRBV9	.	TRBJ2-3	TGTGCCAGCAGCGCCATCGGGGAAAGTACAGATACGCAGTATTTT	CASSAIGESTDTQYF
.	TRBV29-1	.	TRBJ1-2	TGCAGCGTTGAAGGGGACGCGTGGGGGCAGGGGTATGGCTACACCTTC	CSVEGDAWGQGYGYTF
.	TRBV4-3	.	TRBJ2-7	TGCGCCAGCAGCCGTCCTATGGGGGGAGAGCAGTACTTC	CASSRPMGGEQYF
TRBD1	TRBV7-9	.	TRBJ2-7	TGTGCCAGCAGCTTAGGAGGCAGGGGGAGCTACTTC	CASSLGGRGSYF
.	TRBV7-8	.	TRBJ1-5	TGTGCCAGCAGCCAGAGCAGGGGCAATCAGCCCCAGCATTTT	CASSQSRGNQPQHF
.	TRBV2	.	TRBJ1-2	TGTGCCAGCAGTGAAGACGGGGGTGTCTATGGCTACACCTTC	CASSEDGGVYGYTF
TRBD2	TRBV6-2/TRBV6-3	.	TRBJ2-2	TGTGCCAGCAGCGGGACTAGCGGGTTCGGGGAGCTGTTTTTT	CASSGTSGFGELFF
.	TRBV27	.	TRBJ2-1	TGTGCCAGCAGACCATCAGGAAGATGGCCCAATGAGCAGTTCTTC	CASRPSGRWPNEQFF
TRBD1	TRBV9	.	TRBJ2-7	TGTGCCAGCAGCGTGGCCGGGACAGAAGACTACGAGCAGTACTTC	CASSVAGTEDYEQYF
.	TRBV28	few	TRBJ1-5	TGTGCCAGCAGGGTGACAGGCGGCAATCAGCCCCAGCATTTT	CASRVTGGNQPQHF
.	TRBV6-5	.	TRBJ2-5	TGTGCCAGCAGTCGAACGCGGAGGGAGACCCAGTACTTC	CASSRTRRETQYF
.	TRBV12-5	.	TRBJ2-5	TGTGCTAGTGGTTTGGGGAACAGGGCTGGAGAGACCCAGTACTTC	CASGLGNRAGETQYF
.	TRBV5-4	.	TRBJ2-7	TGTGCCAGCAGCTTGGCCGGGGGACAGCCCCCGAAGCAGTACTTC	CASSLAGGQPPKQYF
TRBD1	TRBV11-2	once	TRBJ2-2	TGTGCCAGCAGCTCGGGACAGGGGAACACCGGGGAGCTGTTTTTT	CASSSGQGNTGELFF
.	TRBV14	.	TRBJ1-1	TGTGCCAGCAGCCAACAAACTAACACTGAAGCTTTCTTT	CASSQQTNTEAFF
.	TRBV29-1	.	TRBJ2-7	TGCAGCGTAAGGACAAAGACCTACGAGCAGTACTTC	CSVRTKTYEQYF
TRBD1	TRBV5-1	.	TRBJ2-1	TGCGCCAGCAGCCATTCGGACAGGGAGGTAGATGAGCAGTTCTTC	CASSHSDREVDEQFF
.	TRBV3-1/TRBV3-2	.	TRBJ2-5	TGTGCCAGCAGCCAAGGGGCGGGAAGGACCCAGTACTTC	CASSQGAGRTQYF
.	TRBV19	few	TRBJ1-5	TGTGCCAGTACTCCGGCAGGAACTTTTAGCAATCAGCCCCAGCATTTT	CASTPAGTFSNQPQHF
.	TRBV24-1	.	TRBJ2-7	TGTGCCACCATGCGTGGCGAGCAGTACTTC	CATMRGEQYF
TRBD2	TRBV7-8	.	TRBJ2-2	TGTGCCAGCAGCTTCGGGACTATCGGGGCCGGGGAGCTGTTTTTT	CASSFGTIGAGELFF